These 17 T cell receptor beta chains came from one sample sequenced in a study of shared clonotypes between healthy human individuals (TCRdb year 2020). Library preparation was by the immunoSEQ multiplex PCR assay. Imported from immuneACCESS, the table was reduced by TCRdb to in-frame sequences with V and J called. These copies leave out some clones; in studies compared against another copy, an unresolved V gene accounts for under half, and the cause of the remainder is not known. The sample table records fewer than 650,000 clones; around three quarters of these occur just once. The leading ten clones occupy about 12% of the sample. Sequences were obtained from PBMCs. Receptors originate from a woman aged 40 to 50 in good health. Some clones in this sample may be carry-over from other donors' samples.

This chain connects TRBV7-3 to TRBJ2-3; D possibly corresponds to TRBD1 (6 bases). The ends were cut back, 5 bases at V and 4 bases at J, with 10 bases in the middle. The CDR3 has 13 residues. Germline V gives CDR1 SGHTA, CDR2 FQGTGA. The CDR3 here is CASSTAGADTQYF. CDR3 sequence (DNA): TGTGCCAGCAGCACCGCAGGGGCAGATACGCAGTATTTT.

In its sample, this clone was seen once. The CDR3 region has the DNA TGTGCCATCAGTTTCCTCCGGGACAGGGATGGATATGGCTACACCTTC. Translation: CAISFLRDRDGYGYTF. J is TRBJ1-2 and V is TRBV10-3; 9 bases map to TRBD1. V shed 5 bases, J shed 5 bases, and the junction held 12 bases outside the gene matches. Germline V gene lookup returns CDR1 ENHRY and CDR2 SYGVKD. The CDR3 runs 16 residues.

Comment on this clone: Its ends do not fully match the called genes, so a read error is possible. The chain employs TRBV5-1 and TRBJ2-7, with D tentatively TRBD2 (5 bases). The CDR3 has 13 amino acids. Germline assignment: CDR1 SGHRS and CDR2 YFSETQ. CDR3 sequence: CASSSASPYGQYF. DNA of the CDR3: TGCGCCAGCAGCTCGGCTAGCCCCTACGGGCAGTACTTC.

For this clone: An end of the junction does not agree with germline; a read error may underlie this. The CDR3 spells CASSLVLAGGPYHF. CDR3 DNA: TGTGCCAGCAGCTTAGTGCTAGCGGGAGGGCCTTACCACTTC. V usage is TRBV13 and J usage is TRBJ2-7; 12 bases are a match to TRBD2. Germline loops: CDR1 PRHDT, CDR2 FYEKMQ (reference sequence). The CDR3 has 14 amino acids.

This chain connects TRBV6-4 to TRBJ1-5; D gene unclear. The ends were cut back, 6 bases at V and 4 bases at J, with 10 bases in the middle. This CDR3 region has 13 residues. Looked up from germline, CDR1 is MRHNA and CDR2 is SNTAGT. Written as DNA, the CDR3 is TGTGCCAGCAGCCCCCAACCAAATCAGCCCCAGCATTTT. As protein: CASSPQPNQPQHF.

The chain combines TRBV19 with TRBJ2-3; 7 bases are a match to TRBD1. Germline CDR1 LNHDA, CDR2 SQIVND (reference sequence). Trimming at V came to 7 bases and at J to 6 bases, leaving 7 bases not matched to a gene. The CDR3 has 13 residues. CDR3 loop: CASNKGAGDTQYF. CDR3 nucleotide sequence: TGTGCCAGTAATAAGGGGGCAGGGGATACGCAGTATTTT. Using reference TRBV19 and TRBJ2-3 for the parts outside the CDR3, the full variable domain is DGGITQSPKYLFRKEGQNVTLSCEQNLNHDAMYWYRQDPGQGLRLIYYSQIVNDFQKGDIAEGYSVSREKKESFPLTVTSAQKNPTAFYLCASNKGAGDTQYFGPGTRLTVL.

The J gene is TRBJ2-3, the V gene TRBV7-7; 10 nucleotides agree with TRBD2. Germline V gene sequence: CDR1 SSHAT, CDR2 FNYEAQ (reference sequence). J lost 6 bases, V lost 5 bases, and 5 bases had no gene match. The CDR3 is 14 amino acids. The CDR3 here is CASSPSGSGDTQYF. The CDR3 DNA reads TGTGCCAGCAGCCCTAGCGGGAGTGGGGATACGCAGTATTTT.

This rearrangement joins TRBV28 to TRBJ2-7, with D perhaps matching TRBD2 (6 bases). Looked up from germline, CDR1 is MDHEN and CDR2 is SYDVKM. Trimming cost V 6 bases and J 2 bases, with 17 bases left between them. This CDR3 is 15 amino acids long. This CDR3 reads CASRGGHAKPYEQYF. CDR3 bases: TGTGCCAGCAGGGGAGGACACGCCAAGCCCTACGAGCAGTACTTC.

V gene TRBV6-8 combines with J gene TRBJ2-1; D may be TRBD1 or TRBD2 (5 bases each). This CDR3 contains 14 residues. The V gene lost 6 bases and the J gene lost 8 bases, with 17 bases spanning the gap. The germline V gene encodes CDR1 MNHGY and CDR2 SAAAGT. CDR3 in DNA: TGTGCCAGCAGACCGGGACGGATGAACGATGAGCAGTTCTTC. This translates into CASRPGRMNDEQFF.

The V and J genes are TRBV11-2 and TRBJ2-1; no reliable D call. From germline, CDR1 is SGHAT and CDR2 FQNNGV. V dropped 5 bases and J dropped 7 bases, with 18 bases sitting between them. This CDR3 comprises 15 residues. The CDR3 protein is CASSVTSFSGNEQFF. For the CDR3, the DNA is TGTGCCAGCAGCGTGACAAGTTTTTCCGGAAATGAGCAGTTCTTC. Full variable domain (rest looked up from reference TRBV11-2 and TRBJ2-1): EAGVAQSPRYKIIEKRQSVAFWCNPISGHATLYWYQQILGQGPKLLIQFQNNGVVDDSQLPKDRFSAERLKGVDSTLKIQPAKLEDSAVYLCASSVTSFSGNEQFFGPGTRLTVL.

This clone was seen only a few times. V is TRBV30 and J is TRBJ1-2; D gene unclear. The CDR3 has 13 amino acids. Germline CDR1 reads GTSNPN; CDR2 reads SVGIG (reference sequence). Trimming pared 0 bases from V and 6 bases from J, leaving 11 bases between. Here the CDR3 reads CAWSVGLRNGYTF. CDR3 in DNA: TGTGCCTGGAGTGTGGGCCTGCGGAATGGCTACACCTTC.

The V call is TRBV7-9, the J call TRBJ2-7, with TRBD2 matching over 8 bases. V was pared by 5 bases and J by 7 bases, with 13 bases of the junction left unmatched. The germline gives CDR1 SEHNR, CDR2 FQNEAQ (reference sequence). This CDR3 spans 15 amino acids. This chain's CDR3 is CASSGRELAAWEQYF. In DNA form, the CDR3 reads TGTGCCAGCAGCGGGCGTGAACTAGCGGCCTGGGAGCAGTACTTC.

The chain combines TRBV29-1 with TRBJ1-3; D unresolved. This CDR3 contains 14 residues. Germline loops: CDR1 SQVTM, CDR2 ANQGSEA. Trimming removed 4 bases at V and 3 bases at J, with 13 bases between. In DNA form, the CDR3 reads TGCAGCGTTGTTGGTGGATTATTTGGAAACACCATATATTTT. It is translated as CSVVGGLFGNTIYF.

This chain connects TRBV7-2 to TRBJ2-5; D may match TRBD1 or TRBD2 (5 bases each). V was pared by 5 bases and J by 5 bases, with 18 bases between. The germline CDR1 and CDR2 sequences are SGHTA and FQGNSA. This CDR3 is built from 15 residues. CDR3 sequence reads: CASSTLGRTRETQYF. CDR3 DNA sequence: TGTGCCAGCAGCACCCTGGGACGGACCCGCGAGACCCAGTACTTC. Filled out from reference TRBV7-2 and TRBJ2-5, the complete variable domain reads GAGVSQSPSNKVTEKGKDVELRCDPISGHTALYWYRQSLGQGLEFLIYFQGNSAPDKSGLPSDRFSAERTGGSVSTLTIQRTQQEDSAVYLCASSTLGRTRETQYFGPGTRLLVL.

This chain links TRBV5-6 with TRBJ2-1; 8 bases align to TRBD1. The CDR3 is made up of 15 amino acids. Germline V gives CDR1 SGHDT, CDR2 YYEEEE. Trimming removed 0 bases from V and 6 bases from J; junction bases left unmatched: 5. The CDR3 DNA reads as TGTGCCAGCAGCTTGGCAGGGGGCGATATCAATGAGCAGTTCTTC. The encoded protein is CASSLAGGDINEQFF.

The V and J genes are TRBV5-8 and TRBJ1-4; D not resolved. This CDR3 is 11 amino acids long. Germline V gene sequence: CDR1 SGHTS, CDR2 YDEGEE. Trimming pared 9 bases from V and 7 bases from J, leaving 10 bases between. The CDR3 sequence: CATPLVEKLFF. The CDR3 DNA reads as TGTGCCACCCCCCTCGTTGAAAAACTGTTTTTT.

V usage is TRBV9 and J usage is TRBJ1-2; perhaps TRBD1 as D (6 bases). Trimming took 4 bases from V and 8 from J, leaving 15 bases between them. CDR1 is SGDLS and CDR2 is YYNGEE in the germline V gene. CDR3 length equals 13 residues. The CDR3, as DNA: TGTGCCAGCAGCTCACATCAGGGGCTCGGCTACACCTTC. As protein: CASSSHQGLGYTF.